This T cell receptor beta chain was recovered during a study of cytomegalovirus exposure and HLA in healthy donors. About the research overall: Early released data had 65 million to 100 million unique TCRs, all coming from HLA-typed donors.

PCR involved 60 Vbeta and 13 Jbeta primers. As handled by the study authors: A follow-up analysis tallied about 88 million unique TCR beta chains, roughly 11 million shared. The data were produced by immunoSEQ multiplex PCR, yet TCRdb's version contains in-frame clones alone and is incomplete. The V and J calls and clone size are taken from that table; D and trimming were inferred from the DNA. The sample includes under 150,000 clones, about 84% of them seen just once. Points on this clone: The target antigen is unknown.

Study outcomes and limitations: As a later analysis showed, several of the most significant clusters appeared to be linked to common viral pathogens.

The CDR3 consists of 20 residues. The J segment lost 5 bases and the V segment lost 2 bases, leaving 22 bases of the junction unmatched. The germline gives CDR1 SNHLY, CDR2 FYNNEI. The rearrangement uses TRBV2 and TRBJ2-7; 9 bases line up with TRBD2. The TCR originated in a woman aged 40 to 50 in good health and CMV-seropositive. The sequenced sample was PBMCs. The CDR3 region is CASSEPTLFSGSEDADEQYF. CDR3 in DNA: TGTGCCAGCAGTGAACCAACCCTCTTTAGCGGGAGCGAGGACGCCGACGAGCAGTACTTC.